This T cell receptor beta chain was recovered during a study of cytomegalovirus exposure and HLA in healthy donors. In the PCR, 60 Vbeta and 13 Jbeta primers were used. The repertoire was sequenced with immunoSEQ multiplex PCR; TCRdb's copy has only in-frame clones and lacks some. There are 100,000 to 150,000 clones in the sample; 77% occur only once, and approximately 0.94% lies in the top ten. The length of the CDR3 is 16 residues. The germline CDR1 and CDR2 sequences are MNHEY and SMNVEV (reference sequence). Germline trimming cut 7 bases from V and 3 bases from J; bases unmatched to any gene: 15. Donors counted as nominally healthy when sampled, yet unrecorded immune exposures were likely.

Sequencing was carried out using PBMCs. This chain links TRBV27 with TRBJ2-7; 7 bases match TRBD1. This TCR came from a woman aged 55-69 years in good health and CMV-seronegative. CDR3 loop: CASNILLTGTNYEQYF. CDR3 sequence (DNA): TGTGCCAGCAATATATTATTGACAGGGACCAACTACGAGCAGTACTTC.